These 26 T cell receptor beta chains share one sample of origin, sequenced in a study of T-cell reconstitution after alpha-beta-depleted transplantation in children. Unique molecular identifiers were used in preparing the TCRbeta library. A single record per CDR3 protein comes from TCRdb applying MiXCR to the PCR reads. This table has tens of thousands of distinct CDR3 sequences, roughly 6% appearing once. This specimen consisted of PBMCs, mostly from graft donor cells, obtained 180 days after TCRalphabeta/CD19-depleted stem cell transplant. Source of these receptors: a male patient aged 10 to 17 who had a stem cell transplant for acute myeloid leukemia, so the T cells may come from the graft donor.

V and J are TRBV12-3 or TRBV12-4 and TRBJ2-1, with TRBD2 as a possible D gene (5 bases). Trimming removed 7 bases at V and 6 bases at J, with 13 bases between. The CDR3 runs to 13 residues. The CDR3 reads CASIPRGSNEQFF. The CDR3 nucleotides read TGTGCCAGCATTCCAAGAGGGTCCAATGAGCAGTTCTTC.

This clonotype was observed at least ten times. This CDR3 reads CASRDLGQLGANVLTF. CDR3 nucleotide sequence: TGTGCCAGCAGGGACCTTGGACAGCTTGGGGCCAACGTCCTGACTTTC. The rearrangement links TRBV6-2 or TRBV6-3 to TRBJ2-6, with D possibly matching TRBD1 (6 bases). V was cut by 6 bases and J by 3 bases, with 15 bases left in between. The CDR3 contains 16 residues. Germline V gene lookup returns CDR1 MNHEY and CDR2 SVGEGT.

This clonotype was observed many times. The gene calls are TRBV27 and TRBJ2-3; 7 nucleotides line up with TRBD2. Trimming cost V 5 bases and J 8 bases; bases outside gene matches: 22. Germline-derived CDR1 and CDR2 are MNHEY and SMNVEV (reference sequence). CDR3 size: 18 residues. The CDR3 nucleotides read TGTGCCAGCAGTCTCGGGACTATGGGGCCCTCTGTAAGTGGTACGCAGTATTTT. Amino acid sequence: CASSLGTMGPSVSGTQYF.

In its sample, this clonotype was seen many times. The chain joins TRBV2 to TRBJ1-5, with D tentatively TRBD1 (6 bases). CDR1 is SNHLY and CDR2 is FYNNEI in the germline V gene. The germline V and J ends were trimmed by 8 bases and 7 bases, with 18 bases remaining between them. The CDR3 totals 14 residues. CDR3 coding DNA: TGTGCCAGCCACGTCGGGGGGCCCTCCCAGCCCCAGCATTTT. Translated: CASHVGGPSQPQHF.

This clonotype was seen repeatedly, ten times or more. This CDR3 reads CASKTGGRQETQYF. The CDR3, as DNA: TGTGCCAGCAAAACGGGAGGTCGTCAAGAGACCCAGTACTTC. The chain employs TRBV28 and TRBJ2-5, with TRBD2 matching over 7 bases. The junction had 7 bases not matched to a gene; V was cut back by 7 bases and J by 2 bases. Germline V gene sequence: CDR1 MDHEN, CDR2 SYDVKM. The CDR3 is made up of 14 amino acids.

This clonotype was counted many times. The genes are TRBV20-1 and TRBJ1-1, with D maybe TRBD1 (5 bases). Trimming cost V 0 bases and J 1 base, with 12 bases left between them. This CDR3 spans 15 amino acids. The germline V gene encodes CDR1 DFQATT and CDR2 SNEGSKA (reference sequence). The CDR3 reads CSAREGGRPNTEAFF. CDR3 DNA sequence: TGCAGTGCTAGAGAGGGGGGACGGCCGAACACTGAAGCTTTCTTT.

Ten or more counts support this clonotype. V and J are TRBV29-1 and TRBJ1-5; 8 bases fit TRBD1. The length of the CDR3 is 17 residues. Germline CDR1 reads SQVTM; CDR2 reads ANQGSEA. With V trimmed by 6 bases and J by 0 bases, 13 bases remained unmatched. Here the CDR3 reads CSVRTGSRWDSNQPQHF. Here the CDR3 DNA reads TGCAGCGTACGGACAGGGTCGAGGTGGGATAGCAATCAGCCCCAGCATTTT.

In this sample, this clonotype turned up many times. This rearrangement joins TRBV5-1 to TRBJ2-2, with TRBD2 identical over 7 bases. The V and J ends lost 4 bases and 1 base, in that order; junction bases with no gene match: 7. From germline, CDR1 is SGHRS and CDR2 YFSETQ. The CDR3 extends over 16 amino acids. The CDR3, as DNA: TGCGCCAGCAGCCTAACTAGCGCCCTGAACACCGGGGAGCTGTTTTTT. Translation gives CASSLTSALNTGELFF. Complete variable domain (other parts from reference TRBV5-1 and TRBJ2-2): KAGVTQTPRYLIKTRGQQVTLSCSPISGHRSVSWYQQTPGQGLQFLFEYFSETQRNKGNFPGRFSGRQFSNSRSEMNVSTLELGDSALYLCASSLTSALNTGELFFGEGSRLTVL.

This clonotype has at least ten counts. V is TRBV5-6 and J is TRBJ2-3, with a tentative D call TRBD2 (5 bases). This CDR3 is 14 amino acids long. From germline, CDR1 is SGHDT and CDR2 YYEEEE. Trimming shortened V by 0 bases and J by 1 base, and 6 bases separated the two germline ends. The DNA of the CDR3 is TGTGCCAGCAGCTTGGCCGGGGGCACAGATACGCAGTATTTT. This sequence encodes CASSLAGGTDTQYF.

This rearrangement joins TRBV4-3 to TRBJ2-1; 12 bases are a match to TRBD2. The CDR3 is 15 residues long. Unmatched junction bases numbered 0, after V lost 4 bases and J lost 2 bases. Germline-derived CDR1 and CDR2 are LGHNA and YSLEER. CDR3 bases: TGCGCCAGCAGCCCTAGCGGGGGGGCCTACAATGAGCAGTTCTTC. The encoded protein is CASSPSGGAYNEQFF.

This clonotype appeared many times. This chain joins TRBV29-1 and TRBJ1-5; D unclear. Germline V gene data show CDR1 as SQVTM and CDR2 as ANQGSEA. The CDR3 has 14 residues. V was cut by 6 bases and J by 4 bases, with 16 bases left in between. This CDR3 is CSVGSGLNNQPQHF. Here the CDR3 DNA reads TGCAGCGTGGGTTCGGGCCTCAATAATCAGCCCCAGCATTTT.

Many counts were recorded for this clonotype. The CDR3, as DNA: TGCGCCAGCAGCCAACCCGACAGGGGGCCCTACAATGAGCAGTTCTTC. Its translation is CASSQPDRGPYNEQFF. The chain combines TRBV4-3 with TRBJ2-1; TRBD1 matches at 10 bases. CDR1 is LGHNA and CDR2 is YSLEER in the germline V gene. This CDR3 comprises 16 residues. V trimming: 2 bases; J trimming: 2 bases; junction bases outside the gene matches: 3.

The sample holds many counts of this clonotype. The chain couples TRBV20-1 to TRBJ2-2, with TRBD2 matching over 8 bases. The germline CDR1 and CDR2 sequences are DFQATT and SNEGSKA (reference sequence). J lost 0 bases, V lost 5 bases, and 5 bases had no gene match. The CDR3 has 15 residues. This chain's CDR3 is CSAYNSGTNTGELFF. The CDR3 bases are TGCAGTGCTTATAATAGCGGGACGAACACCGGGGAGCTGTTTTTT.

This clonotype was counted only a few times. The rearrangement links TRBV20-1 to TRBJ2-1, with 10 bases lining up with TRBD2. Germline loops: CDR1 DFQATT, CDR2 SNEGSKA (reference sequence). This CDR3 has 17 residues. The CDR3, as DNA: TGCTGCGCTCCTACTAGCGGGATAGGTCTCGATTACAATGAGCAGTTCTTC. Its protein product is CCAPTSGIGLDYNEQFF.

This clonotype was detected many times. V and J are TRBV6-2 or TRBV6-3 and TRBJ2-7; a weak D match, TRBD2 (6 bases). Germline CDR1 and CDR2: MNHEY and SVGEGT. Trimming stripped 5 bases from V and 4 bases from J, with 18 bases between. The length of the CDR3 is 15 residues. CDR3 sequence (DNA): TGTGCCAGCAGTGACCTATCGGGAGCGTCGTACGAGCAGTACTTC. Translating gives CASSDLSGASYEQYF.

This clonotype has a count of ten or more. V and J are TRBV10-3 and TRBJ2-3; D could derive from TRBD1 or TRBD2 (6 bases each). From germline, CDR1 is ENHRY and CDR2 SYGVKD. Trimming took 4 bases from V and 2 from J, leaving 13 bases between them. CDR3 length equals 15 residues. DNA for the CDR3: TGTGCCATCAGTGGAGGGGGGCAGACCACAGATACGCAGTATTTT. Translation: CAISGGGQTTDTQYF.

Turning to this clonotype: It may be a read error: a sequence one base away is much more abundant. Given the absence of the conserved phenylalanine or tryptophan at the CDR3 end, a read error is likely. The chain is built from TRBV18 and TRBJ1-1, with a weak D call TRBD1 (5 bases). The CDR3 is 15 residues long. V was cut by 6 bases and J by 7 bases, with 21 bases left in between. Germline-derived CDR1 and CDR2 are KGHSH and LQKENI. CDR3 DNA: TGTGCCAGCTCGCCCCGGGACGCCCCAGCCGGTGAAGCTTTCTCT. Protein sequence: CASSPRDAPAGEAFS.

This clonotype was counted many times. The V call is TRBV2, the J call TRBJ1-5, with D perhaps TRBD1 (5 bases). Trimming cost V 5 bases and J 2 bases, with 13 bases left between them. Germline CDR1 reads SNHLY; CDR2 reads FYNNEI. The CDR3 length is 15 residues. CDR3 bases: TGTGCCAGCAGTCTAGGAGAAGGGGGCAATCAGCCCCAGCATTTT. It translates to CASSLGEGGNQPQHF. Variable domain in full (rest from reference TRBV2 and TRBJ1-5): EPEVTQTPSHQVTQMGQEVILRCVPISNHLYFYWYRQILGQKVEFLVSFYNNEISEKSEIFDDQFSVERPDGSNFTLKIRSTKLEDSAMYFCASSLGEGGNQPQHFGDGTRLSIL.

This clonotype came up once. The rearrangement uses TRBV5-1 and TRBJ2-2, with 7 positions matching TRBD2. This CDR3 contains 14 residues. With V trimmed by 0 bases and J by 10 bases, 6 bases remained unmatched. CDR1 and CDR2 from the germline V gene are SGHRS and YFSETQ. DNA for the CDR3: TGCGCCAGCAGCTTGGGACTAGCCCCGCTGGAGCTGTTTTTT. It codes for CASSLGLAPLELFF.

The sample holds many counts of this clonotype. V usage is TRBV25-1 and J usage is TRBJ2-2; 16 positions match TRBD2. Germline-derived CDR1 and CDR2 are MGHDK and SYGVNS. The CDR3 covers 16 residues. V lost 4 bases, J lost 6 bases, and 2 bases stayed unmatched. This chain's CDR3 is CASSAGLAGGSGELFF. The CDR3 bases are TGTGCCAGCAGTGCGGGACTAGCGGGAGGGTCCGGGGAGCTGTTTTTT.

The chain is built from TRBV10-2 and TRBJ2-7; D perhaps matches TRBD2 (6 bases). Germline V lookup: CDR1 WSHSY, CDR2 SAAADI. The CDR3 is 13 amino acids. V was trimmed by 6 bases and J by 7 bases, leaving 16 bases between them. The CDR3 sequence is CASSRERFGEQYF. The CDR3 DNA reads TGCGCCAGCAGCCGGGAGAGGTTTGGGGAGCAGTACTTC.

This clonotype has at least ten counts. The V call is TRBV30, the J call TRBJ2-7; D is unresolved. CDR1 is GTSNPN, CDR2 SVGIG, per germline (reference sequence). The CDR3 runs 12 residues. Trimming pared 2 bases from V and 3 bases from J, leaving 8 bases between. CDR3 sequence reads: CAWSQTGYEQYF. For the CDR3, the DNA is TGTGCCTGGAGTCAAACTGGCTACGAGCAGTACTTC.

This clonotype was seen many times. The chain is built from TRBV30 and TRBJ2-6, with TRBD1 matching over 8 bases. There are 17 residues in the CDR3. CDR1 and CDR2 (germline): GTSNPN, SVGIG (reference sequence). V shed 4 bases, J shed 0 bases, and the junction held 8 bases outside the gene matches. CDR3 DNA sequence: TGTGCCTGGATTTTCGGACAGGGAATCTCTGGGGCCAACGTCCTGACTTTC. Its translation is CAWIFGQGISGANVLTF.

Many counts were recorded for this clonotype. This chain uses TRBV6-2 or TRBV6-3 with TRBJ1-5, with 8 bases lining up with TRBD1. The CDR3 length is 14 residues. V shed 6 bases and J 3 bases; nucleotides not matched to a gene: 4. Germline V gives CDR1 MNHEY, CDR2 SVGEGT. The CDR3 here is CASRWGQDNQPQHF. The CDR3 bases are TGTGCCAGCAGATGGGGACAGGACAATCAGCCCCAGCATTTT.

This rearrangement joins TRBV18 to TRBJ2-2; 10 bases agree with TRBD2. The CDR3 spans 16 residues. V shed 3 bases and J 2 bases; nucleotides not matched to a gene: 3. Per the germline V gene, CDR1 is KGHSH and CDR2 is LQKENI. CDR3: CASSPGTSVNTGELFF. CDR3 nucleotides: TGTGCCAGCTCACCCGGGACTAGCGTAAACACCGGGGAGCTGTTTTTT.

In its sample, this clonotype was seen many times. J is TRBJ1-4 and V is TRBV12-3 or TRBV12-4; D unresolved. This CDR3 region has 12 residues. V gave up 2 bases and J gave up 8 bases, with 6 bases separating them. The CDR3 protein is CASSLFNEKLFF. CDR3 DNA sequence: TGTGCCAGCAGTTTATTTAACGAAAAACTGTTTTTT.